This TCR beta chain is from a study of cytomegalovirus exposure and HLA in healthy donors. Across the whole study: A prior analysis found 117 million unique TCR beta sequences from 170 million or so T cells.

There were likely unrecorded immune exposures, though donors were nominally healthy when sampled. Whole-study findings and limits: Accurate prediction of most subjects' HLA-A and HLA-B alleles from TCR beta sequences was reported. It was likely that a cluster of highly shared sequence variants was a sequencing artifact.

This CDR3 has 17 amino acids. The V end was cut by 3 bases, the J end by 5 bases, with 19 bases between. The V gene's germline CDR1 is SEHNR and CDR2 FQNEAQ (reference sequence). A word on this clone: Its antigen is unidentified.

In the PCR, 60 Vbeta and 13 Jbeta primers were used. TCRdb keeps only in-frame clones here, not all; method: immunoSEQ multiplex PCR. The sample lists under 200,000 clones; around four fifths were seen once. The sequence was collected from a woman between 18 and 30 years old in good health and CMV-seronegative. What was sequenced was PBMCs. This chain uses TRBV7-9 with TRBJ2-2; D might be TRBD1 (5 bases). The CDR3 loop is CASSLFGQGILTGELFF. The CDR3 nucleotides read TGTGCCAGCAGCTTGTTTGGTCAGGGAATACTAACCGGGGAGCTGTTTTTT.